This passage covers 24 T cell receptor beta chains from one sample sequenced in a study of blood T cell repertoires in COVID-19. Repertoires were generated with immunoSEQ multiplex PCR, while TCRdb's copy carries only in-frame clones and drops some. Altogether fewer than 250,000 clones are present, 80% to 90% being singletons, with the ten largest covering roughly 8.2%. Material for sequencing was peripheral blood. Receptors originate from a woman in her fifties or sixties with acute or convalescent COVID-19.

The CDR3, as DNA: TGTGCCAGCGGTGGGCAGAGCAGGGGCTATGGCTACACCTTC. Translation gives CASGGQSRGYGYTF. The chain uses TRBV7-2 and TRBJ1-2; tentatively, D is TRBD1 (6 bases). Deletions cut 8 bases from V and 4 bases from J, with 17 bases between. This CDR3 is 14 amino acids long. Germline assignment: CDR1 SGHTA and CDR2 FQGNSA. The variable domain in full, completed from reference TRBV7-2 and TRBJ1-2, reads GAGVSQSPSNKVTEKGKDVELRCDPISGHTALYWYRQSLGQGLEFLIYFQGNSAPDKSGLPSDRFSAERTGGSVSTLTIQRTQQEDSAVYLCASGGQSRGYGYTFGSGTRLTVV.

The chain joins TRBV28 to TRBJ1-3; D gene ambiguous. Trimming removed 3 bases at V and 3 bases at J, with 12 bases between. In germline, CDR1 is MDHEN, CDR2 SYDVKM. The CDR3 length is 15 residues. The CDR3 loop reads CASSLAGNGGNTIYF. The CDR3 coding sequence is TGTGCCAGCAGTTTGGCGGGGAATGGTGGAAACACCATATATTTT.

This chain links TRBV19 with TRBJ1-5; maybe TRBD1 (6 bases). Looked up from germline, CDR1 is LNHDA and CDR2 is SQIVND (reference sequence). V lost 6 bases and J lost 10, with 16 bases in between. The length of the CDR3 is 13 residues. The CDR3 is CASRADSWRPQHF. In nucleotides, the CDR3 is TGTGCCAGTAGAGCGGACAGCTGGCGACCCCAGCATTTT.

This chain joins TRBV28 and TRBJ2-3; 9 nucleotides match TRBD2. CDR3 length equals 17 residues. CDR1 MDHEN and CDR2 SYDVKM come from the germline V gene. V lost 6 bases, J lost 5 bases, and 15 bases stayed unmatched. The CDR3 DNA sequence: TGTGCCAGCAGGGTGCCAAAGGGCGGGAGGGGAGGAGATACGCAGTATTTT. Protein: CASRVPKGGRGGDTQYF.

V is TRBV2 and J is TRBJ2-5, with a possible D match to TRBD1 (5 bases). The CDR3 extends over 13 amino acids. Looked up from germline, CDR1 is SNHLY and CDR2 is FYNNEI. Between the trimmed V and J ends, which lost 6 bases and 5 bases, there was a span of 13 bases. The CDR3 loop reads CASRVTVGETQYF. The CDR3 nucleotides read TGTGCCAGCAGGGTGACAGTTGGGGAGACCCAGTACTTC. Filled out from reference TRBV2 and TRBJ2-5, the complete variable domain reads EPEVTQTPSHQVTQMGQEVILRCVPISNHLYFYWYRQILGQKVEFLVSFYNNEISEKSEIFDDQFSVERPDGSNFTLKIRSTKLEDSAMYFCASRVTVGETQYFGPGTRLLVL.

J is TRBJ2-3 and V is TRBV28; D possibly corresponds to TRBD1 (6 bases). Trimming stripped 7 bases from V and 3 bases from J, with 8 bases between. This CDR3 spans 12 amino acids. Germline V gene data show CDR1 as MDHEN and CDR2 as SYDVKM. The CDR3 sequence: CASTGQTDTQYF. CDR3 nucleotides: TGTGCCAGCACCGGACAGACAGATACGCAGTATTTT.

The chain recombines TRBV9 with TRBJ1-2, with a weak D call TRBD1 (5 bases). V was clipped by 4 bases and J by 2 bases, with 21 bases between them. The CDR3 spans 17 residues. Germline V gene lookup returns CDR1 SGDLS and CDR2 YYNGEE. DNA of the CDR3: TGTGCCAGCAGCCGAAAGGAGAGGGGACGGGGGAACTATGGCTACACCTTC. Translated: CASSRKERGRGNYGYTF.

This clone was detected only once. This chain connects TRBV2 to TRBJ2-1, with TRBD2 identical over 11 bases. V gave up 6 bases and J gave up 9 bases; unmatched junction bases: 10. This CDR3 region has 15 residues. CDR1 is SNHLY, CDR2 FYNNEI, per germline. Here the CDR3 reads CASRVTSGSRGEQFF. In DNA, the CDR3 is TGTGCCAGCAGGGTAACTAGCGGGAGTCGGGGTGAGCAGTTCTTC.

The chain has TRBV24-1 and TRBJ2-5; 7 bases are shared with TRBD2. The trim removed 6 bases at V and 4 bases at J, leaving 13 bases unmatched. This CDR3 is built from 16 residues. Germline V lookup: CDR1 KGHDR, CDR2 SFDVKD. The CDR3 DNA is TGTGCCACCAGTCCAGGAGGGGCTAGCGGACGAGAGACCCAGTACTTC. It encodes CATSPGGASGRETQYF.

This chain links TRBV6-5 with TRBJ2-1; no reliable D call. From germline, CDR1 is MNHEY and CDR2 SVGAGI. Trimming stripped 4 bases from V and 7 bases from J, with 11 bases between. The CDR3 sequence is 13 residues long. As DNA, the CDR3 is TGTGCCAGCAGTTTTAGAGGCGAGAATGAGCAGTTCTTC. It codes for CASSFRGENEQFF.

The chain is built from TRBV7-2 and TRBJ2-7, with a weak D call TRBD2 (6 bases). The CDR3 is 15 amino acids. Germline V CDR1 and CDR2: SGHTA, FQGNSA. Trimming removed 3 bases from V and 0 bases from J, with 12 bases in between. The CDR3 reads CASSFVADSSYEQYF. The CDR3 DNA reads TGTGCCAGCAGCTTTGTAGCGGATAGCTCCTACGAGCAGTACTTC.

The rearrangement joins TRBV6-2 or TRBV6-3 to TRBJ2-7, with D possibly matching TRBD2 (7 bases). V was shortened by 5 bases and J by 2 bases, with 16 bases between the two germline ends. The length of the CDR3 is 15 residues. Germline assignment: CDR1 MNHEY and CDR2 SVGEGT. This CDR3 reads CASSIGGAAAYEQYF. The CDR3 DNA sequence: TGTGCCAGCAGTATAGGGGGGGCAGCCGCCTACGAGCAGTACTTC.

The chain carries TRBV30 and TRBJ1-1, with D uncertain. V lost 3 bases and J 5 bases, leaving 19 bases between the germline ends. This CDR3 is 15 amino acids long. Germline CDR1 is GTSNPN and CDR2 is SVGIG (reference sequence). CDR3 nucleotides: TGTGCCTGGAGGAGGTTATCCACGGGAGGGACTGAAGCTTTCTTT. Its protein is CAWRRLSTGGTEAFF.

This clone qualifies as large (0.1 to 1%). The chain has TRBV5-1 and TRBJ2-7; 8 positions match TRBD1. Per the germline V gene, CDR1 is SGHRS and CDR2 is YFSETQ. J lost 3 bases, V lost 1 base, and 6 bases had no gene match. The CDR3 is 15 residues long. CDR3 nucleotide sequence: TGCGCCAGCAGCTTGCTTACGGGACAGGACTACGAGCAGTACTTC. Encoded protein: CASSLLTGQDYEQYF.

CDR3 sequence: CASGGGGYEQYF. The CDR3 DNA sequence: TGTGCCAGCGGGGGGGGAGGGTACGAGCAGTACTTC. J is TRBJ2-7 and V is TRBV6-5, with 7 bases lining up with TRBD2. Germline CDR1 and CDR2: MNHEY and SVGAGI. This CDR3 has 12 amino acids. V lost 8 bases and J lost 4; bases outside the gene matches: 5.

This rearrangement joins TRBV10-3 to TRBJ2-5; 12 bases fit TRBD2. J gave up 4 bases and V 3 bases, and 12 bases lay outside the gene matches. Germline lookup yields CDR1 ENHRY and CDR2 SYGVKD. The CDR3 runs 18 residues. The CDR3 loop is CAISENTRLAGVGETQYF. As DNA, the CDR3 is TGTGCCATCAGTGAAAACACTCGACTAGCGGGAGTGGGAGAGACCCAGTACTTC.

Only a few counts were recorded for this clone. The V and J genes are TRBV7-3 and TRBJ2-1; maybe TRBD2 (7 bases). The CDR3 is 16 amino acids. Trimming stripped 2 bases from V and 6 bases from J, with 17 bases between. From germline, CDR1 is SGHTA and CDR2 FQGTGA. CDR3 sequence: CASSLELGRGSNEQFF. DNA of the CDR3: TGTGCCAGCAGCTTAGAGTTGGGGAGGGGGTCCAATGAGCAGTTCTTC.

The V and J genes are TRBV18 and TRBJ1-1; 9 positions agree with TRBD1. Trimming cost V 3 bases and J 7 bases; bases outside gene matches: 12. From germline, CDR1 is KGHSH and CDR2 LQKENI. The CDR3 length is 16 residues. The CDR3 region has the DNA TGTGCCAGCTCACCTTTCAGACAGGGGGAGTCCGGTGAAGCTTTCTTT. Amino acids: CASSPFRQGESGEAFF.

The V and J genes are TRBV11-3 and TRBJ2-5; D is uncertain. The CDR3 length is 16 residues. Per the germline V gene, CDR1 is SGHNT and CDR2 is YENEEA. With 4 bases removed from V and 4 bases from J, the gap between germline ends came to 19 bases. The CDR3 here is CASSSPTYPLGETQYF. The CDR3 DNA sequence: TGTGCCAGCAGCTCACCGACTTATCCTCTTGGAGAGACCCAGTACTTC.

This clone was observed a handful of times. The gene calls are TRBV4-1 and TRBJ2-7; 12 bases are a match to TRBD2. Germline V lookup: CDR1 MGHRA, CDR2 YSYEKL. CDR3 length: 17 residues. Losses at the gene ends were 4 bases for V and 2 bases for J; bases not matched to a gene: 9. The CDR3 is CASSLPGTSGRPYEQYF. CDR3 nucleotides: TGCGCCAGCAGCCTTCCTGGGACTAGCGGGCGCCCCTACGAGCAGTACTTC.

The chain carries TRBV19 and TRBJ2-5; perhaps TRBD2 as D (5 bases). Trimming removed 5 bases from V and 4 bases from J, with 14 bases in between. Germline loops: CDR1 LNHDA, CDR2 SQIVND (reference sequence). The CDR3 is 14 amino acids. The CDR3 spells CASSSGVSPETQYF. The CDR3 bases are TGTGCCAGTAGTTCCGGGGTTTCGCCAGAGACCCAGTACTTC.

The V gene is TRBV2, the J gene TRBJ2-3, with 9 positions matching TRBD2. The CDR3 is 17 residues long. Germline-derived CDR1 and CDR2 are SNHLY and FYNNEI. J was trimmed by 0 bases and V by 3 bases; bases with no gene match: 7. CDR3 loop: CASSERGREGSTDTQYF. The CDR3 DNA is TGTGCCAGCAGTGAGAGAGGGCGGGAGGGCAGCACAGATACGCAGTATTTT. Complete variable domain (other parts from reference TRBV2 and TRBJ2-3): EPEVTQTPSHQVTQMGQEVILRCVPISNHLYFYWYRQILGQKVEFLVSFYNNEISEKSEIFDDQFSVERPDGSNFTLKIRSTKLEDSAMYFCASSERGREGSTDTQYFGPGTRLTVL.

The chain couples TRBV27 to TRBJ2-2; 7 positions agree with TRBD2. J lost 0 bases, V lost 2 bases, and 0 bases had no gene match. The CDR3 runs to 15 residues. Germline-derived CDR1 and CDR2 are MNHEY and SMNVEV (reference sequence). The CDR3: CASSLRGANTGELFF. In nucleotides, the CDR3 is TGTGCCAGCAGTTTACGGGGGGCGAACACCGGGGAGCTGTTTTTT.

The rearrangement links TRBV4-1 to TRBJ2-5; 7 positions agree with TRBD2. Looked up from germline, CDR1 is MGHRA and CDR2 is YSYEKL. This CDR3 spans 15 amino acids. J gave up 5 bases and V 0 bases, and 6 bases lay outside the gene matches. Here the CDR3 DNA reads TGCGCCAGCAGCCAAGATCTGGGCGGGAGTGAGACCCAGTACTTC. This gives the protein CASSQDLGGSETQYF.